These 5 T cell receptor beta chains came from one sample sequenced in a study of Graves' ophthalmopathy and Graves' hyperthyroidism. Using RNA transcripts, the TCR beta CDR3 regions were amplified. The library came from an HTBI-primed first-round RT-PCR and a second-round multiplex PCR. Each CDR3 protein gets one entry after TCRdb re-called the multiplex PCR reads with MiXCR. This table holds 40,000 to 50,000 distinct CDR3 sequences, 52% found once. Material: peripheral blood. Receptor source: an adult man with Graves' ophthalmopathy.

The table lists this clonotype with many counts. V gene TRBV2 combines with J gene TRBJ1-1; TRBD1 might be the D (5 bases). V gave up 5 bases and J gave up 0 bases, with 16 bases separating them. The CDR3 consists of 16 residues. Germline V lookup: CDR1 SNHLY, CDR2 FYNNEI. For the CDR3, the DNA is TGTGCCAGCAGTCTAACGGGACGGAATATGAACACTGAAGCTTTCTTT. Its translation: CASSLTGRNMNTEAFF.

This clonotype was detected many times. DNA of the CDR3: TGTGCCAGCAGTACCCGGACAGGGGGTCCCAATCAGCCCCAGCATTTT. It is translated as CASSTRTGGPNQPQHF. This rearrangement joins TRBV6-2 or TRBV6-3 to TRBJ1-5; 10 positions match TRBD1. The V segment lost 5 bases and the J segment 3 bases; nucleotides outside the gene matches: 7. The CDR3 is made up of 16 amino acids. Germline assignment: CDR1 MNHEY and CDR2 SVGEGT.

This clonotype has more than one count but fewer than ten. V gene TRBV18 combines with J gene TRBJ1-6; D may be TRBD1 (5 bases). V was trimmed by 1 base and J by 8 bases, leaving 12 bases between them. In germline, CDR1 is KGHSH, CDR2 LQKENI. The CDR3 loop spans 15 amino acids. CDR3 region: CASSPQSGGDSPLHF. The DNA for the CDR3 is TGTGCCAGCTCACCACAATCGGGGGGGGATTCACCCCTCCACTTT. The full variable domain, its missing parts supplied by reference TRBV18 and TRBJ1-6, is NAGVMQNPRHLVRRRGQEARLRCSPMKGHSHVYWYRQLPEEGLKFMVYLQKENIIDESGMPKERFSAEFPKEGPSILRIQQVVRGDSAAYFCASSPQSGGDSPLHFGNGTRLTVT.

This clonotype occurred once. This rearrangement joins TRBV7-9 to TRBJ2-3; a weak D match, TRBD1 (5 bases). This CDR3 spans 14 amino acids. Trimming shortened V by 5 bases and J by 8 bases, and 17 bases separated the two germline ends. From germline, CDR1 is SEHNR and CDR2 FQNEAQ (reference sequence). The CDR3 nucleotides read TGTGCCAGCAGCCCACACACAGGATACGGTACGCAGTATTTT. Translated, it gives CASSPHTGYGTQYF.

The chain couples TRBV20-1 to TRBJ2-7; 10 bases fit TRBD1. Unmatched junction bases numbered 5, after V lost 5 bases and J lost 4 bases. The CDR3 has 13 residues. CDR1 is DFQATT, CDR2 SNEGSKA, per germline (reference sequence). The CDR3 DNA follows: TGCAGTGCTTCCGGGACAGGGGATTACGAGCAGTACTTC. It translates to CSASGTGDYEQYF.